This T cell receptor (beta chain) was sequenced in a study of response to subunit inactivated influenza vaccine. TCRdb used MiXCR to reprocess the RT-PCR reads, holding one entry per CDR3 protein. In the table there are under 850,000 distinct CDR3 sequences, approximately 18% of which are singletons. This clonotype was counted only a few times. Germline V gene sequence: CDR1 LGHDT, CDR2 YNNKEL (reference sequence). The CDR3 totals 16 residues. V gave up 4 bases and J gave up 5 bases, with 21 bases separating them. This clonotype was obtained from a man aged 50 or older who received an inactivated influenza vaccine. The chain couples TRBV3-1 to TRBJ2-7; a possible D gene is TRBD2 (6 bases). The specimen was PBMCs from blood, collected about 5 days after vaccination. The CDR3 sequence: CASSPGDKGSGDEQYF. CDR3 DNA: TGTGCCAGCAGCCCGGGGGATAAGGGCTCGGGGGACGAGCAGTACTTC.